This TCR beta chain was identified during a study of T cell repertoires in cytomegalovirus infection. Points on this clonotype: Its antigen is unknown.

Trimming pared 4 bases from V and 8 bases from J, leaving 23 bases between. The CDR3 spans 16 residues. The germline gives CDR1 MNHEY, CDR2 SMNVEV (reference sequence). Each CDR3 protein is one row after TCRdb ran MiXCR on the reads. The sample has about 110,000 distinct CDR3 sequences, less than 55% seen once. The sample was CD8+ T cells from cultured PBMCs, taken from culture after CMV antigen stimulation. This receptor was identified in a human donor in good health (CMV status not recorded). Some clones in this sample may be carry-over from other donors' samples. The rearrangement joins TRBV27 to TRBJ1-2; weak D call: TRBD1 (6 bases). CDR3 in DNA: TGTGCCAGCAGTTCTAACCCAACCAGGACAGTTCAGGGCTACACCTTC. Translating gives CASSSNPTRTVQGYTF.